The entry that follows covers one T cell receptor (beta chain) sequence. Regarding time point: persistent/refractory GD, antithyroid drugs over 5 years with positive TRAb. The TCR library was made from RNA that had been extracted from PBMCs in TRIzol. As a group, patients came from one endocrinology department in Xi'an, China. This sample is part of a study of regulatory T cells in long-lasting Graves disease. J lost 2 bases, V lost 4 bases, and 8 bases had no gene match. The germline V gene has CDR1 SGHTA and CDR2 FQGNSA. This CDR3 has 16 amino acids. Researchers made TCR beta libraries by using iRepertoire HTBI primers and running Arm-PCR on CDR3 regions. TCRdb re-derived calls from the multiplex PCR reads in MiXCR, one entry per CDR3 protein. The sample records around 430,000 distinct CDR3 sequences, roughly 22% being singletons.

The receptor comes from a female donor with Graves disease. The starting material was peripheral blood mononuclear cells (PBMCs), obtained when the disease was refractory, from a patient treated with antithyroid drugs. The genes are TRBV7-2 and TRBJ2-5; 9 bases map to TRBD1. The chain's CDR3 is CASSSRTGEVQETQYF. In nucleotides, the CDR3 is TGTGCCAGCAGCTCACGGACAGGGGAGGTTCAAGAGACCCAGTACTTC.